This T cell receptor (beta chain) was sequenced for a study of neurological immune-mediated disorders. This clonotype appeared many times. Its antigen is currently unknown. It was by 5'RACE with 10-nucleotide random UMIs that the cDNA was made. From 15-18 subjects, every sequencing run obtained over 200 million TCR-beta sequences. MiXCR, run by TCRdb on the 5' RACE reads, gives a single entry per CDR3 protein. The sample includes nearly 45,000 distinct CDR3 sequences, about 13% of them seen just once. Per germline, CDR1 LGHDT and CDR2 YNNKEL (reference sequence). CDR3 length: 12 residues. V was pared by 1 base and J by 4 bases, with 4 bases between. Unsorted libraries used 2 million PBMCs kept at -80 degrees C. Study results and limitations: The study found the most TCR clonal expansion in HTLV-1-associated myelopathy and the least in multiple sclerosis, below healthy controls.

Sequencing was done on a sample of PBMCs. V is TRBV3-1 and J is TRBJ2-5; no reliable D call. This receptor was obtained from a female donor in good health. The CDR3 region is CASSQAGETQYF. CDR3 in DNA: TGTGCCAGCAGCCAAGCGGGAGAGACCCAGTACTTC.